This T cell receptor (beta chain) was captured by sequencing in a study of PD-L1 blockade in urothelial cancer. Profiled with immunoSEQ multiplex PCR; TCRdb holds only in-frame clones, not every one. This table has around 45,000 clones, around 89% appearing once. The junction had 3 bases not matched to a gene; V was cut back by 3 bases and J by 1 base. The CDR3 is 16 residues long. The germline CDR1 and CDR2 sequences are SGHTA and FQGTGA. This TCR was sampled from a woman between 55 and 75 years old with urothelial cancer. This chain connects TRBV7-3 to TRBJ1-5, with 10 nucleotides matching TRBD1. Sequencing was performed on PBMCs, taken around atezolizumab (anti-PD-L1) treatment. CDR3 sequence: CASSLTGGESNQPQHF. CDR3 nucleotides: TGTGCCAGCAGCTTGACAGGGGGCGAAAGCAATCAGCCCCAGCATTTT.